Listed here are 14 T cell receptor beta chains from one sample, sequenced in a study of T-cell reconstitution after alpha-beta-depleted transplantation in children. Preparation of the TCRbeta library was carried out with unique molecular identifiers. TCRdb redid the calling of the PCR reads with MiXCR, one entry per CDR3 protein. The table has around 960,000 distinct CDR3 sequences, roughly 29% seen once. This material consisted of PBMCs, mostly from graft donor cells, taken 360 days after TCRalphabeta/CD19-depleted stem cell transplant. These receptors came from a boy under two years old who had a stem cell transplant for SCID, so the T cells may come from the graft donor.

CDR3 nucleotide sequence: TGCGCCAGCAGCTTGGTTGACGTGAACTGGGGCGGTTCCTACGAGCAGTACTTC. Protein sequence: CASSLVDVNWGGSYEQYF. The chain carries TRBV5-1 and TRBJ2-7, with D maybe TRBD1 (5 bases). Per the germline V gene, CDR1 is SGHRS and CDR2 is YFSETQ. CDR3 length equals 18 residues. Deletions cut 0 bases from V and 1 base from J, with 20 bases between.

This clonotype was observed a few times. The chain recombines TRBV6-5 with TRBJ2-5; D unclear. The V gene's germline CDR1 is MNHEY and CDR2 SVGAGI. Deletions cut 2 bases from V and 4 bases from J, with 8 bases between. CDR3 length: 13 amino acids. In nucleotides, the CDR3 is TGTGCCAGCAGTTACAACCATGGAGAGACCCAGTACTTC. It codes for CASSYNHGETQYF.

The CDR3 region is CASSLGVLMDQETQYF. The CDR3 DNA reads as TGCGCCAGCAGCTTGGGTGTGCTGATGGACCAAGAGACCCAGTACTTC. The chain links TRBV5-1 to TRBJ2-5; D is undetermined. The germline V gene encodes CDR1 SGHRS and CDR2 YFSETQ. The CDR3 loop spans 16 amino acids. Trimming removed 0 bases at V and 0 bases at J, with 12 bases between. Drawing the rest from reference TRBV5-1 and TRBJ2-5, the complete variable domain is KAGVTQTPRYLIKTRGQQVTLSCSPISGHRSVSWYQQTPGQGLQFLFEYFSETQRNKGNFPGRFSGRQFSNSRSEMNVSTLELGDSALYLCASSLGVLMDQETQYFGPGTRLLVL.

This clonotype has a count of ten or more. The junction and the germline gene differ at one end; a read error may be behind it. This chain uses TRBV20-1 with TRBJ2-1; 9 nucleotides line up with TRBD1. Germline CDR1 reads DFQATT; CDR2 reads SNEGSKA (reference sequence). The CDR3 is made up of 13 amino acids. CDR3 in amino acids: CRATGTGRNEQFF. CDR3 coding DNA: TGCAGAGCTACCGGGACAGGGCGCAATGAGCAGTTCTTC.

This clonotype appeared many times. This chain connects TRBV3-1 to TRBJ2-7; D may be TRBD1 (6 bases). Trimming removed 0 bases from V and 3 bases from J, with 12 bases in between. Looked up from germline, CDR1 is LGHDT and CDR2 is YNNKEL (reference sequence). The CDR3 has 15 amino acids. The DNA for the CDR3 is TGTGCCAGCAGCCAAGATGGCCACAGGGACTACGAGCAGTACTTC. It codes for CASSQDGHRDYEQYF.

The chain has TRBV10-3 and TRBJ1-2; D call uncertain. The CDR3 length is 14 residues. Trimming removed 3 bases at V and 4 bases at J, with 12 bases between. The germline CDR1 and CDR2 sequences are ENHRY and SYGVKD. The CDR3 sequence: CAISEIPDIYGYTF. CDR3 coding DNA: TGTGCCATCAGTGAAATACCGGATATCTATGGCTACACCTTC.

The gene calls are TRBV15 and TRBJ2-5; 9 nucleotides align to TRBD1. V trimming: 8 bases; J trimming: 7 bases; junction bases outside the gene matches: 8. Germline CDR1 and CDR2: LNHNV and YYDKDF (reference sequence). The CDR3 is made up of 13 amino acids. The CDR3, as DNA: TGTGCCACCGGCCTACAGGGGGCATCGACCCAGTACTTC. It translates to CATGLQGASTQYF.

This chain connects TRBV28 to TRBJ2-7; D is perhaps TRBD1 (6 bases). CDR3 length equals 17 residues. Trimming shortened V by 1 base and J by 4 bases, and 20 bases separated the two germline ends. Germline CDR1 is MDHEN and CDR2 is SYDVKM. CDR3 amino acids: CASSLLGRVSRGYEQYF. CDR3 nucleotide sequence: TGTGCCAGCAGTTTATTGGGTAGGGTCAGTAGGGGGTACGAGCAGTACTTC. Combining the CDR3 with reference TRBV28 and TRBJ2-7 gives the whole variable domain DVKVTQSSRYLVKRTGEKVFLECVQDMDHENMFWYRQDPGLGLRLIYFSYDVKMKEKGDIPEGYSVSREKKERFSLILESASTNQTSMYLCASSLLGRVSRGYEQYFGPGTRLTVT.

In its sample, this clonotype was seen once. The chain couples TRBV7-9 to TRBJ2-5; D may be TRBD1 (5 bases). This CDR3 spans 14 amino acids. Trimming took off 2 bases at V and 2 bases at J, with 9 bases between the two ends. Germline CDR1 reads SEHNR; CDR2 reads FQNEAQ (reference sequence). CDR3 sequence reads: CASSLIQEQETQYF. The CDR3 DNA is TGTGCCAGCAGCTTAATACAGGAACAAGAGACCCAGTACTTC.

CDR3 DNA: TGTGCCAGCAGCCAAGATTCCGGTTACAATGAGCAGTTCTTC. It yields the protein CASSQDSGYNEQFF. The genes are TRBV3-1 and TRBJ2-1; D ambiguous. V shed 0 bases and J shed 4 bases, with 7 bases lying between them. Germline CDR1 is LGHDT and CDR2 is YNNKEL (reference sequence). The CDR3 runs 14 residues.

This clonotype has ten or more counts. The V call is TRBV28, the J call TRBJ2-1, with a tentative D call TRBD2 (5 bases). CDR1 and CDR2 (germline): MDHEN, SYDVKM. The CDR3 has 13 residues. V was pared by 5 bases and J by 10 bases, with 15 bases between. The CDR3 DNA follows: TGTGCCAGCAGTGTGGGATTCGGGATCGAGCAGTTCTTC. Its protein is CASSVGFGIEQFF. The full variable domain, rest sourced from reference TRBV28 and TRBJ2-1, is DVKVTQSSRYLVKRTGEKVFLECVQDMDHENMFWYRQDPGLGLRLIYFSYDVKMKEKGDIPEGYSVSREKKERFSLILESASTNQTSMYLCASSVGFGIEQFFGPGTRLTVL.

The J gene is TRBJ2-1, the V gene TRBV20-1; D perhaps matches TRBD2 (7 bases). V dropped 6 bases and J dropped 0 bases, with 18 bases sitting between them. The CDR3 runs to 16 residues. Germline V gives CDR1 DFQATT, CDR2 SNEGSKA (reference sequence). CDR3 region: CSATIRGGSSYNEQFF. CDR3 nucleotides: TGCAGTGCCACGATTAGGGGGGGGAGCTCCTACAATGAGCAGTTCTTC.

The chain carries TRBV20-1 and TRBJ1-4; D gene ambiguous. Germline V gene sequence: CDR1 DFQATT, CDR2 SNEGSKA (reference sequence). Trimming pared 3 bases from V and 4 bases from J, leaving 9 bases between. The CDR3 is made up of 13 amino acids. CDR3 sequence reads: CSASGTINEKLFF. CDR3 coding DNA: TGCAGTGCTAGTGGTACAATTAATGAAAAACTGTTTTTT.

The V gene is TRBV4-3, the J gene TRBJ2-5; 9 bases are shared with TRBD1. This CDR3 spans 16 amino acids. V was clipped by 3 bases and J by 2 bases; unmatched bases: 7. CDR1 and CDR2 from the germline V gene are LGHNA and YSLEER. The DNA for the CDR3 is TGCGCCAGCAGCCAGGGTACCGGGACAGGGCAAGAGACCCAGTACTTC. It is translated as CASSQGTGTGQETQYF.